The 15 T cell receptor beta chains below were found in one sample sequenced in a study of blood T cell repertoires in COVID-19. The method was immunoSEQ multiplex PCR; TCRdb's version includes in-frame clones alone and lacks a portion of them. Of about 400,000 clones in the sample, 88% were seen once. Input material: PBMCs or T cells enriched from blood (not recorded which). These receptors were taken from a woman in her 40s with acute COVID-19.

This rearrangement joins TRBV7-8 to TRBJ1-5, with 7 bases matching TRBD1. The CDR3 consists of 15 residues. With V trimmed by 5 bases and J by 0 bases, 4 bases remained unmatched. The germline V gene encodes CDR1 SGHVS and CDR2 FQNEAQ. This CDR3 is CASSRGQVSNQPQHF. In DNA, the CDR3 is TGTGCCAGCAGCCGAGGACAGGTTAGCAATCAGCCCCAGCATTTT.

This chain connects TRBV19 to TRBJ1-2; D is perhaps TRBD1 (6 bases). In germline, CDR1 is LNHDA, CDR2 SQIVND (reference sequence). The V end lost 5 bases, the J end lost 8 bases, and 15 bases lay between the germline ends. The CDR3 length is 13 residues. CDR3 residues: CASSVTTGQGYTF. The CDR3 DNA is TGTGCCAGTAGTGTAACAACAGGGCAAGGCTACACCTTC.

The CDR3 DNA is TGTGCCAGCAGCTTAGCGGGGTTAAGGGACAGTGAAGCTTTCTTT. Translation: CASSLAGLRDSEAFF. The J gene is TRBJ1-1, the V gene TRBV13; 7 bases map to TRBD1. The CDR3 sequence is 15 residues long. With V trimmed by 1 base and J by 7 bases, 9 bases remained unmatched. Germline V gene lookup returns CDR1 PRHDT and CDR2 FYEKMQ (reference sequence).

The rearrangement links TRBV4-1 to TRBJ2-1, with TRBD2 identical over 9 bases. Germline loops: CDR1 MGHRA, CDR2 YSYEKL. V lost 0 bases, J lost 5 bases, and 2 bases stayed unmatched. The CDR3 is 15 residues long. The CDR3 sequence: CASSQDGTSNNEQFF. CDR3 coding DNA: TGCGCCAGCAGCCAAGATGGGACTAGCAACAATGAGCAGTTCTTC.

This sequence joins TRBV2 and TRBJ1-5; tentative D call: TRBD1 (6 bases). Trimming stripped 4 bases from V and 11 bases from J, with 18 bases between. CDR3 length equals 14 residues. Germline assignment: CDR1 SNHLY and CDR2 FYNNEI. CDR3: CASSARGGMAAQHF. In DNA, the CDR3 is TGTGCCAGCAGTGCTCGGGGGGGCATGGCAGCCCAGCATTTT.

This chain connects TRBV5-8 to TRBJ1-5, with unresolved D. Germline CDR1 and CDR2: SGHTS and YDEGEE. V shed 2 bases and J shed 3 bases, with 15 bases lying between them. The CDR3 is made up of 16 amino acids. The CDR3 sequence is CASSFSPERHNQPQHF. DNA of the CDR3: TGTGCCAGCAGCTTTTCACCAGAGAGGCACAATCAGCCCCAGCATTTT.

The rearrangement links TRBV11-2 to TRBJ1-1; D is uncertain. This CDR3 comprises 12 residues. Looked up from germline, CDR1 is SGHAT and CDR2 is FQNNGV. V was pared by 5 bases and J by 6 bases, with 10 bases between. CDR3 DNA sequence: TGTGCCAGCAGCGGTGTGGAGGCTGAAGCTTTCTTT. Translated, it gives CASSGVEAEAFF. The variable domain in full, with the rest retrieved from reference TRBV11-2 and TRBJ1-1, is EAGVAQSPRYKIIEKRQSVAFWCNPISGHATLYWYQQILGQGPKLLIQFQNNGVVDDSQLPKDRFSAERLKGVDSTLKIQPAKLEDSAVYLCASSGVEAEAFFGQGTRLTVV.

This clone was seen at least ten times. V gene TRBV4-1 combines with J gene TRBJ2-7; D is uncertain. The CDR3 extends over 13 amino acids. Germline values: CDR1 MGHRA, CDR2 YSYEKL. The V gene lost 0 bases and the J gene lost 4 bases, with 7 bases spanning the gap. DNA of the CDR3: TGCGCCAGCAGCCAAGATTACGGGTACGAGCAGTACTTC. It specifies CASSQDYGYEQYF.

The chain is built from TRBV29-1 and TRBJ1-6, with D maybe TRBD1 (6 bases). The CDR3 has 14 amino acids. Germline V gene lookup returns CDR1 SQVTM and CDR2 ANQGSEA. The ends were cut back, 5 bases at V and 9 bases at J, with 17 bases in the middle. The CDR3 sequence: CSVSGGAEGSPLHF. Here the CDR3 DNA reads TGCAGCGTTTCGGGGGGCGCCGAGGGTTCACCCCTCCACTTT.

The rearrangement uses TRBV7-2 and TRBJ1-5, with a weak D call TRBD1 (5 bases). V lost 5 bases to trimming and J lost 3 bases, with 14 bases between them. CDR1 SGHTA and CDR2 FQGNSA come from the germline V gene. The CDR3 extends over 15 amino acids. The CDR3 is CASSKRQYPNQPQHF. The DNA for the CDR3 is TGTGCCAGCAGCAAGAGACAGTATCCCAATCAGCCCCAGCATTTT.

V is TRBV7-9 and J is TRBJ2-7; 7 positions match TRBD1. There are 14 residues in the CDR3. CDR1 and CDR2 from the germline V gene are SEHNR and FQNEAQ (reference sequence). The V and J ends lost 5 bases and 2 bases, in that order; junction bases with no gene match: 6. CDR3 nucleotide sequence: TGTGCCAGCAGCCTCCAGGGGGAAACCTACGAGCAGTACTTC. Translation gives CASSLQGETYEQYF.

The DNA of the CDR3 is TGCGCCAGCAGCTTGGGTCCTAGCGGGGGAGGTTATGAGCAGTACTTC. It yields the protein CASSLGPSGGGYEQYF. The chain recombines TRBV5-1 with TRBJ2-7; 10 bases line up with TRBD2. The CDR3 loop spans 16 amino acids. Germline V gene data show CDR1 as SGHRS and CDR2 as YFSETQ. J was trimmed by 7 bases and V by 0 bases; bases with no gene match: 10.

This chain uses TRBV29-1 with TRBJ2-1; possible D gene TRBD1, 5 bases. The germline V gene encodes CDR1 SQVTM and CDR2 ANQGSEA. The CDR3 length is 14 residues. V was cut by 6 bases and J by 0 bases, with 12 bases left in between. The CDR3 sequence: CSVLGHSSYNEQFF. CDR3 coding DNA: TGCAGCGTGCTAGGACATTCCTCCTACAATGAGCAGTTCTTC.

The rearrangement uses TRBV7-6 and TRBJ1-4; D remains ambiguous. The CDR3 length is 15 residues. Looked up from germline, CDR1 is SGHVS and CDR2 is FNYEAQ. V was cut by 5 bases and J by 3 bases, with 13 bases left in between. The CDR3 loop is CASSGGGGPNEKLFF. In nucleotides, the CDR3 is TGTGCCAGCAGCGGAGGCGGAGGACCTAATGAAAAACTGTTTTTT.

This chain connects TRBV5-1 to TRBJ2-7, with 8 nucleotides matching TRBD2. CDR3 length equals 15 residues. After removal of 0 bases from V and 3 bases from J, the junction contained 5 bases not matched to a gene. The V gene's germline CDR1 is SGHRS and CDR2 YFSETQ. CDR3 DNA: TGCGCCAGCAGCTTGGGGGCGGGACTAGGCTACGAGCAGTACTTC. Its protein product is CASSLGAGLGYEQYF.